The TCR delta chain under discussion was sequenced for a study of human gamma delta and Vdelta1 T cells. Study-wide results and caveats: Polyclonal Delta One T cells reportedly showed broad cytotoxic targeting of acute myeloid leukemia.

TCRdb redid clone calling on the PCR reads using CATT. The sample holds some 13,000 delta-chain clones, about half seen once. On this clone: Its antigen is unknown.

Per germline, CDR1 TSWWSYY and CDR2 QGS. The V end lost 2 bases, the J end lost 7 bases, and 41 bases lay between the germline ends. The CDR3 is 23 residues long. This rearrangement joins TRDV1 to TRDJ1, with TRDD3 as a possible D gene (8 bases). The sequence was collected from a human donor in good health. The specimen was Vdelta1 gamma-delta T cells from blood grown in culture (DOT cells). CDR3 nucleotides: TGTGCTCTTGGGGAATTTTTCCTACAAGAAACTGAGGATTACTGGGGGGAATGGGGTAAACTCATCTTT. It specifies CALGEFFLQETEDYWGEWGKLIF.